The rows below give T cell receptor beta chains drawn from one sample of a study of blood T cell repertoires in COVID-19. Method: immunoSEQ multiplex PCR; TCRdb's copy keeps in-frame clones and lacks some. The sample includes roughly 180,000 clones, about 91% of them seen just once. The sequenced sample consisted of peripheral blood. These receptor sequences come from a woman aged 25 to 39 with acute or convalescent COVID-19. Both conserved end residues are part of each CDR3.

v_call: TRBV27; j_call: TRBJ1-2; cdr3_aa: CASSRSGNYGYTF
v_call: TRBV29-1; j_call: TRBJ2-3; cdr3_aa: CSAGTRLAGEGQYF
v_call: TRBV11-2; j_call: TRBJ2-5; cdr3_aa: CASSLELPSGRETQYF
v_call: TRBV7-9; j_call: TRBJ2-2; cdr3_aa: CASSLLWRAYTGELFF
v_call: TRBV27; j_call: TRBJ1-2; cdr3_aa: CASRDRHYGYTF
v_call: TRBV19; j_call: TRBJ1-1; cdr3_aa: CATTGTGAPHRTEAFF
v_call: TRBV25-1; j_call: TRBJ2-1; cdr3_aa: CASSEYSNNEQFF
v_call: TRBV24-1; j_call: TRBJ2-5; cdr3_aa: CATSDLGTSGKETQYF
v_call: TRBV7-2; j_call: TRBJ2-3; cdr3_aa: CASSLFIGTDTQYF
v_call: TRBV6-2/TRBV6-3; j_call: TRBJ2-1; cdr3_aa: CASSSPGGPYNEQFF
v_call: TRBV24-1; j_call: TRBJ1-5; cdr3_aa: CATSDFSSNQPQHF
v_call: TRBV30; j_call: TRBJ2-3; cdr3_aa: CAWSPLAPDTQYF
v_call: TRBV5-1; j_call: TRBJ1-6; cdr3_aa: CASSLTLQGNNSPLHF
v_call: TRBV14; j_call: TRBJ2-5; cdr3_aa: CASSPRTSANQETQYF
v_call: TRBV7-9; j_call: TRBJ1-5; cdr3_aa: CASSLDLGTGINQPQHF
v_call: TRBV2; j_call: TRBJ2-1; cdr3_aa: CASGQGYEQFF
v_call: TRBV7-8; j_call: TRBJ2-2; cdr3_aa: CASSMTGFRRGELFF
v_call: TRBV5-4; j_call: TRBJ1-3; cdr3_aa: CASSLGSTHSGNTIYF
v_call: TRBV7-2; j_call: TRBJ1-5; cdr3_aa: CASSLDSSNQPQHF
v_call: TRBV2; j_call: TRBJ1-4; cdr3_aa: CASKGASATNEKLFF
v_call: TRBV18; j_call: TRBJ2-3; cdr3_aa: CASSPGVTDTQYF
v_call: TRBV6-1; j_call: TRBJ1-3; cdr3_aa: CASSDLGNTIYF
v_call: TRBV30; j_call: TRBJ2-2; cdr3_aa: CAWSRFEELFF
v_call: TRBV2; j_call: TRBJ2-5; cdr3_aa: CASREHKETQYF
v_call: TRBV5-1; j_call: TRBJ1-1; cdr3_aa: CASSSSPGGMNTEAFF
v_call: TRBV5-1; j_call: TRBJ2-7; cdr3_aa: CASSFTGTNEQYF
v_call: TRBV7-2; j_call: TRBJ2-7; cdr3_aa: CASSLSGQAYEQYF
v_call: TRBV7-9; j_call: TRBJ2-7; cdr3_aa: CASSSGTRPYEQYF
v_call: TRBV12-3/TRBV12-4; j_call: TRBJ2-1; cdr3_aa: CASSLVANEQFF
v_call: TRBV5-1; j_call: TRBJ1-5; cdr3_aa: CARSLAGGEEPQHF
v_call: TRBV28; j_call: TRBJ2-7; cdr3_aa: CASSFPLAGIHF
v_call: TRBV28; j_call: TRBJ1-1; cdr3_aa: CASSRNTEAFF
v_call: TRBV7-9; j_call: TRBJ2-5; cdr3_aa: CASSSQGGWGAEGTQYF
v_call: TRBV4-1; j_call: TRBJ2-7; cdr3_aa: CASSQAPPAEQYF
v_call: TRBV6-9; j_call: TRBJ2-1; cdr3_aa: CASSPSPGLESNEQFF
v_call: TRBV28; j_call: TRBJ1-6; cdr3_aa: CASRGGDRDYNSPLHF
v_call: TRBV7-9; j_call: TRBJ2-6; cdr3_aa: CATPRDMINYGGANVLTF
v_call: TRBV28; j_call: TRBJ2-7; cdr3_aa: CASSRLSEVTYF
v_call: TRBV7-7; j_call: TRBJ2-1; cdr3_aa: CASSAFGGEQFF
v_call: TRBV7-7; j_call: TRBJ2-2; cdr3_aa: CASSPHPGQGNGELFF
v_call: TRBV5-1; j_call: TRBJ2-6; cdr3_aa: CASSLLTSGANVLTF
v_call: TRBV9; j_call: TRBJ1-1; cdr3_aa: CASSVGGRGKTEAFF
v_call: TRBV7-6; j_call: TRBJ1-3; cdr3_aa: CASSLEGDHSGNTIYF
v_call: TRBV29-1; j_call: TRBJ1-4; cdr3_aa: CSVVQGAGEKLFF
v_call: TRBV5-1; j_call: TRBJ2-3; cdr3_aa: CASSLGQVNTDTQYF
v_call: TRBV20-1; j_call: TRBJ1-2; cdr3_aa: CSASDRGLGYTF
v_call: TRBV2; j_call: TRBJ2-5; cdr3_aa: CASSRDRVQETQYF
v_call: TRBV28; j_call: TRBJ1-1; cdr3_aa: CASTPLAGLNTEAFF
v_call: TRBV6-2/TRBV6-3; j_call: TRBJ2-7; cdr3_aa: CASSYMAGEQYF
v_call: TRBV28; j_call: TRBJ2-7; cdr3_aa: CASSGSSGRPYEQYF
v_call: TRBV7-8; j_call: TRBJ1-1; cdr3_aa: CASSLATASRMNTEAFF